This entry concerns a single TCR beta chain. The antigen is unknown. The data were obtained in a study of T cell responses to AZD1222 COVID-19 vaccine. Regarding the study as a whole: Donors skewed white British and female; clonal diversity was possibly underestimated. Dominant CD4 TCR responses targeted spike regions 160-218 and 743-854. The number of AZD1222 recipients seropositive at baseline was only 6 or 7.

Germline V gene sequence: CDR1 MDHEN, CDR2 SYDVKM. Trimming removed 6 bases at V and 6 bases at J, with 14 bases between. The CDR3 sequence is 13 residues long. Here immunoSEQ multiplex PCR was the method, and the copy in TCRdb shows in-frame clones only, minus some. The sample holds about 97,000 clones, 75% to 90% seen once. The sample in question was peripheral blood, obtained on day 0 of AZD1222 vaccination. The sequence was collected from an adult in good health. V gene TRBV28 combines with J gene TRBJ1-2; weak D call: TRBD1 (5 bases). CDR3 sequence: CASRGRGNNGYTF. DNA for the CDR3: TGTGCCAGCAGGGGGAGGGGAAATAATGGCTACACCTTC.